These 16 T cell receptor beta chains were all obtained from the same sample, sequenced in a study of T cell repertoires in cytomegalovirus infection. One entry per CDR3 protein, called by TCRdb with MiXCR from the reads. The repertoire holds fewer than 200,000 distinct CDR3 sequences, with roughly an eighth as singletons. The sequenced sample consisted of PBMCs. The receptors were sampled from a human donor in good health (CMV status not recorded). Some clones in this sample may be carry-over from other donors' samples.

A few counts support this clonotype. This sequence joins TRBV6-8 and TRBJ2-5, with 8 bases aligning to TRBD2. The germline V gene has CDR1 MNHGY and CDR2 SAAAGT. The junction had 10 bases not matched to a gene; V was cut back by 6 bases and J by 4 bases. The CDR3 spans 15 residues. The DNA of the CDR3 is TGTGCCAGCAGCCCCTCCCCCAGCGGGGGAGAGACCCAGTACTTC. This gives the protein CASSPSPSGGETQYF.

This rearrangement joins TRBV13 to TRBJ1-6; no firm D call. Germline V gene sequence: CDR1 PRHDT, CDR2 FYEKMQ (reference sequence). V was shortened by 4 bases and J by 5 bases, with 12 bases between the two germline ends. This CDR3 has 15 amino acids. The CDR3 spells CASSSRQVDNSPLHF. Here the CDR3 DNA reads TGTGCCAGCAGCTCACGGCAGGTGGATAATTCACCCCTCCACTTT.

This clonotype was counted ten times or more. V and J are TRBV11-2 and TRBJ1-1; 10 nucleotides agree with TRBD1. V gave up 1 base and J gave up 5 bases; unmatched junction bases: 4. Germline V lookup: CDR1 SGHAT, CDR2 FQNNGV. The CDR3 spans 15 residues. The CDR3 here is CASSLVGTGATEAFF. The CDR3, as DNA: TGTGCCAGCAGCTTAGTAGGGACAGGGGCGACTGAAGCTTTCTTT.

This chain uses TRBV6-1 with TRBJ2-3, with D perhaps TRBD1 or TRBD2 (5 bases each). V was cut by 5 bases and J by 2 bases, with 11 bases left in between. Per germline, CDR1 MNHNS and CDR2 SASEGT. The CDR3 has 14 residues. In DNA, the CDR3 is TGTGCCAGCAGTCCGGGACCAAACACAGATACGCAGTATTTT. Its translation: CASSPGPNTDTQYF.

This clonotype was detected only a few times. The V call is TRBV11-2, the J call TRBJ2-6, with 7 nucleotides matching TRBD2. Germline V gives CDR1 SGHAT, CDR2 FQNNGV. With 1 base clipped from V and 1 base from J, the junction kept 13 bases outside the gene matches. The CDR3 contains 20 residues. The CDR3 sequence: CASSLGGGGVAKSGANVLTF. In nucleotides, the CDR3 is TGTGCCAGCAGCTTAGGGGGGGGTGGGGTGGCCAAATCTGGGGCCAACGTCCTGACTTTC.

The table lists this clonotype with many counts. The chain is built from TRBV12-3 or TRBV12-4 and TRBJ1-5, with 8 bases fitting TRBD1. This CDR3 is built from 15 residues. The J segment lost 1 base and the V segment lost 5 bases, leaving 4 bases of the junction unmatched. The CDR3: CASSDRGPSNQPQHF. Here the CDR3 DNA reads TGTGCCAGCAGTGACAGGGGACCGAGCAATCAGCCCCAGCATTTT.

The V call is TRBV27, the J call TRBJ2-7; D ambiguous. This CDR3 is built from 11 residues. Per germline, CDR1 MNHEY and CDR2 SMNVEV (reference sequence). V gave up 1 base and J gave up 6 bases, with 4 bases separating them. CDR3 nucleotides: TGTGCCAGCAGTTTATGGGGCGAGCAGTACTTC. This sequence encodes CASSLWGEQYF.

At least ten counts were recorded for this clonotype. V usage is TRBV7-9 and J usage is TRBJ2-7; D remains unclear. Germline CDR1 reads SEHNR; CDR2 reads FQNEAQ (reference sequence). CDR3 size: 11 residues. V was clipped by 3 bases and J by 5 bases, with 5 bases between them. This CDR3 reads CASSFGDEQYF. The DNA of the CDR3 is TGTGCCAGCAGCTTTGGGGACGAGCAGTACTTC.

V is TRBV15 and J is TRBJ2-3; unclear D gene. Trimming took off 2 bases at V and 2 bases at J, with 5 bases between the two ends. Looked up from germline, CDR1 is LNHNV and CDR2 is YYDKDF (reference sequence). CDR3 length: 13 amino acids. This CDR3 is CATSRNPTDTQYF. The CDR3 DNA is TGTGCCACCAGCAGAAACCCCACAGATACGCAGTATTTT.

This clonotype was detected many times. The V gene is TRBV7-6, the J gene TRBJ2-3; 7 nucleotides match TRBD1. This CDR3 spans 15 amino acids. The germline gives CDR1 SGHVS, CDR2 FNYEAQ. After removal of 5 bases from V and 2 bases from J, the junction contained 7 bases not matched to a gene. This CDR3 is CASSPRDSPTDTQYF. CDR3 coding DNA: TGTGCCAGCAGCCCCCGGGACAGTCCCACAGATACGCAGTATTTT. The whole variable domain, filled in from reference TRBV7-6 and TRBJ2-3, reads GAGVSQSPRYKVTKRGQDVALRCDPISGHVSLYWYRQALGQGPEFLTYFNYEAQQDKSGLPNDRFSAERPEGSISTLTIQRTEQRDSAMYRCASSPRDSPTDTQYFGPGTRLTVL.

The chain is built from TRBV5-6 and TRBJ1-2; the match to TRBD1 covers 8 bases. This CDR3 is built from 14 residues. Germline V gene data show CDR1 as SGHDT and CDR2 as YYEEEE. The junction had 6 bases not matched to a gene; V was cut back by 4 bases and J by 4 bases. The CDR3 region is CASSPGTGVYGYTF. The CDR3 DNA follows: TGTGCCAGCAGCCCCGGGACAGGAGTCTATGGCTACACCTTC.

The chain joins TRBV30 to TRBJ1-2; D uncertain. V was clipped by 3 bases and J by 2 bases, with 7 bases between them. The CDR3 contains 12 residues. CDR1 GTSNPN and CDR2 SVGIG come from the germline V gene (reference sequence). The CDR3 spells CAWSGRNYGYTF. CDR3 sequence (DNA): TGTGCCTGGAGCGGCAGAAACTATGGCTACACCTTC.

V usage is TRBV14 and J usage is TRBJ2-7; 8 nucleotides agree with TRBD2. The CDR3 contains 13 residues. V lost 4 bases, J lost 5 bases, and 4 bases stayed unmatched. The germline V gene encodes CDR1 SGHDN and CDR2 FVKESK. CDR3 DNA sequence: TGTGCCAGCAGCCCGACTAGCGTCCACGAGCAGTACTTC. Translation gives CASSPTSVHEQYF.

This clonotype was seen ten or more times. This sequence joins TRBV7-6 and TRBJ2-1; 8 positions agree with TRBD2. J was trimmed by 0 bases and V by 5 bases; bases with no gene match: 6. Germline loops: CDR1 SGHVS, CDR2 FNYEAQ. CDR3 length: 16 residues. CDR3 protein: CASSGIAGSSYNEQFF. For the CDR3, the DNA is TGTGCCAGCAGCGGAATAGCGGGGAGCTCCTACAATGAGCAGTTCTTC.

This clonotype was counted ten times or more. This chain links TRBV7-3 with TRBJ2-3, with TRBD1 identical over 9 bases. Trimming removed 6 bases from V and 3 bases from J; junction bases left unmatched: 10. The CDR3 has 16 amino acids. CDR1 is SGHTA and CDR2 is FQGTGA in the germline V gene. The CDR3 reads CASRSGTGFSTDTQYF. CDR3 coding DNA: TGTGCCAGCAGGTCCGGGACAGGGTTCTCAACAGATACGCAGTATTTT.

This clonotype was found many times. The chain has TRBV6-2 or TRBV6-3 and TRBJ1-1; 7 nucleotides agree with TRBD1. Germline CDR1 is MNHEY and CDR2 is SVGEGT. The CDR3 is made up of 19 amino acids. V shed 6 bases, J shed 0 bases, and the junction held 19 bases outside the gene matches. DNA of the CDR3: TGTGCCAGCAGCCCTAGCCTGCGTTCCAACAGGGGTATGAACACTGAAGCTTTCTTT. The encoded protein is CASSPSLRSNRGMNTEAFF.